The clone carrying this TCR gamma chain is labeled large. This sample is drawn from a study of gamma-delta T cells after stem cell transplantation. This CDR3 contains 11 residues. Germline lookup yields CDR1 VTNTFY and CDR2 YDVSTARD (reference sequence). J lost 9 bases, V lost 2 bases, and 4 bases had no gene match. TCRdb fed the RT-PCR reads to CATT. The sample has some 1,800 gamma-chain clones; about 20% are singletons. The specimen sequenced was gamma-delta T cells. This receptor was taken from a human donor. It is not recorded whose cells these are; they may come from a transplant donor. The gene calls are TRGV3 and TRGJ1 or TRGJ2. CDR3 DNA sequence: TGTGCCACCTGGGACAAACTTAAGAAACTCTTT. This sequence encodes CATWDKLKKLF.